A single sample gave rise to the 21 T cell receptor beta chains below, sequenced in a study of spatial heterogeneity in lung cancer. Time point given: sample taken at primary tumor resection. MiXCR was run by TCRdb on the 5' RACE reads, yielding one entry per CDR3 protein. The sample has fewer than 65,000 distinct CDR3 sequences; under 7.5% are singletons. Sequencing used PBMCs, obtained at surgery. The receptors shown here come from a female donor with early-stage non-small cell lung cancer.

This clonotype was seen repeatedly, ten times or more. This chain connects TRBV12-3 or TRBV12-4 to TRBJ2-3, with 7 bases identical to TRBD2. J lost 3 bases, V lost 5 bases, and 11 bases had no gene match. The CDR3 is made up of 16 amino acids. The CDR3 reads CASSPPGGGGTDTQYF. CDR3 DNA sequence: TGTGCCAGCAGTCCCCCAGGCGGGGGTGGGACAGATACGCAGTATTTT.

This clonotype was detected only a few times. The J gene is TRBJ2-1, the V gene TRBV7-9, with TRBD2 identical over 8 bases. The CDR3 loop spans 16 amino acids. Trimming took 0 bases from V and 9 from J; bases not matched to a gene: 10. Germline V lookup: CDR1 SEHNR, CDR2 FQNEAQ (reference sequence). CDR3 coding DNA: TGTGCCAGCAGCTTAGCGGGACTAGTTTGGGAGGGTGAGCAGTTCTTC. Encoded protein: CASSLAGLVWEGEQFF.

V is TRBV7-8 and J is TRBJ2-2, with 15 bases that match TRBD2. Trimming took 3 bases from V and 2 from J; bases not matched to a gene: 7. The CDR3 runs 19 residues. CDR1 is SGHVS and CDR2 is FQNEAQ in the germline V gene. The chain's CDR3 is CASSFPAGLAGGNTGELFF. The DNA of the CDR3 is TGTGCCAGCAGCTTCCCCGCGGGACTAGCGGGAGGAAACACCGGGGAGCTGTTTTTT.

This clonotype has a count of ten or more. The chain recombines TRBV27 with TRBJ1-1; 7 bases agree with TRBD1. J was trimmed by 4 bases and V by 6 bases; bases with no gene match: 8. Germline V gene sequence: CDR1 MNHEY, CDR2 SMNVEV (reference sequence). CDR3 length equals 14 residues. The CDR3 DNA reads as TGTGCCAGCAGCCCACTGGACAGGTCCACTGAAGCTTTCTTT. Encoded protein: CASSPLDRSTEAFF.

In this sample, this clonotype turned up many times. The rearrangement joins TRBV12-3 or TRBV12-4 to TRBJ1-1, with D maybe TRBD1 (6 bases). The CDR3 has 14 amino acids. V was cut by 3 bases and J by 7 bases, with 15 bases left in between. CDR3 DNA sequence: TGTGCCAGCAGTTTGGACTCCCTAGGGGGTGAAGCTTTCTTT. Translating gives CASSLDSLGGEAFF.

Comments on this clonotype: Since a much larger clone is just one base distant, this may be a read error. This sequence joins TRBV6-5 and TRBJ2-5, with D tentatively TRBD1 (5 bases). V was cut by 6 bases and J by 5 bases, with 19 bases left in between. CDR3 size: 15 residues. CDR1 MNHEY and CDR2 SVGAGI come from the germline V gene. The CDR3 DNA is TGTGCCAGCAGCCTAAACAAGGGGTTCAGGGAGACCCAGTACTTC. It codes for CASSLNKGFRETQYF.

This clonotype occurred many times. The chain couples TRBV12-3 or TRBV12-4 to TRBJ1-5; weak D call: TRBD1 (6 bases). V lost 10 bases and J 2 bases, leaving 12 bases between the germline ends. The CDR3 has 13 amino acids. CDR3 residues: CATRGTGNQPQHF. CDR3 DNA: TGTGCCACCAGGGGTACAGGCAATCAGCCCCAGCATTTT.

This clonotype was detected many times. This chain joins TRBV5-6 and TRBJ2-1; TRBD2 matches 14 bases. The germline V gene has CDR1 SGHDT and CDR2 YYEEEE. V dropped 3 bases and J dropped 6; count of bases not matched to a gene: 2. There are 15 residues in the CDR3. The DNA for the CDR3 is TGTGCCAGCAGCTCAGGACTAGCGGGAGGCAATGAGCAGTTCTTC. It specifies CASSSGLAGGNEQFF.

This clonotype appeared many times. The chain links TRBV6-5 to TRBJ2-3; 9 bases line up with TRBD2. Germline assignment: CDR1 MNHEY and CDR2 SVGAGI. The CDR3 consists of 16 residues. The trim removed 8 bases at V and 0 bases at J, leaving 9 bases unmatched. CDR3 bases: TGTGCCAGCTCCATGAGCGGGGGGTTTAGCACAGATACGCAGTATTTT. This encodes CASSMSGGFSTDTQYF.

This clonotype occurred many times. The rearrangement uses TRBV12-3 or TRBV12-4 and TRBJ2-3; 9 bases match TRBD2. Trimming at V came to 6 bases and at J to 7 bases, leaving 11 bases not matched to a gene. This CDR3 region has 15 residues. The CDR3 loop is CASSTYSGGGNTQYF. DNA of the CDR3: TGTGCCAGCAGCACTTATAGCGGGGGTGGGAATACGCAGTATTTT.

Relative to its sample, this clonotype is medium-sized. In nucleotides, the CDR3 is TGTGCCAGCAGCTCGACTAGGATGGATACGCAGTATTTT. It translates to CASSSTRMDTQYF. The chain has TRBV7-9 and TRBJ2-3; the D gene is possibly TRBD2 (6 bases). Germline V gene data show CDR1 as SEHNR and CDR2 as FQNEAQ (reference sequence). V lost 4 bases and J 6 bases, leaving 11 bases between the germline ends. There are 13 residues in the CDR3.

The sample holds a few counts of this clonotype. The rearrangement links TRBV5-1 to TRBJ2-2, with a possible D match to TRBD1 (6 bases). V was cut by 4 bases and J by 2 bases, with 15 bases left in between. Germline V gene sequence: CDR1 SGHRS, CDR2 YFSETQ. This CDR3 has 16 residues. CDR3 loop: CASSPRAGANTGELFF. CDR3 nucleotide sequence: TGCGCCAGCAGCCCCCGGGCAGGGGCCAACACCGGGGAGCTGTTTTTT.

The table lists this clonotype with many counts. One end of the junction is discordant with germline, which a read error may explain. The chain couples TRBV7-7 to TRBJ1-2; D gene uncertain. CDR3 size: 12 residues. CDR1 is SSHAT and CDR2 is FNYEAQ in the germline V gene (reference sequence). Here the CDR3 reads CASSPLNRGYTF. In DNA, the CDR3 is TGTGCTAGCAGCCCCTTAAATAGAGGCTACACCTTC.

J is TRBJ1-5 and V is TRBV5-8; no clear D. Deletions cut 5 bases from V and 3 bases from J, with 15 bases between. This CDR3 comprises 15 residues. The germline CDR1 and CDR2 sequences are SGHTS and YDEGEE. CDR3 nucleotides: TGTGCCAGCAGGGCGCTTCGGGTCCTCAATCAGCCCCAGCATTTT. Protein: CASRALRVLNQPQHF. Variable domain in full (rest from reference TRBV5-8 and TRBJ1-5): EAGVTQSPTHLIKTRGQQATLRCSPISGHTSVYWYQQALGLGLQFLLWYDEGEERNRGNFPPRFSGRQFPNYSSELNVNALELEDSALYLCASRALRVLNQPQHFGDGTRLSIL.

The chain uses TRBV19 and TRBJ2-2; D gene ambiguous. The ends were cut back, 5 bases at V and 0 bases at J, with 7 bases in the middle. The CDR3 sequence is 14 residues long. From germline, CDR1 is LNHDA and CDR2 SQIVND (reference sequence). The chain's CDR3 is CASSVGTNTGELFF. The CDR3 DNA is TGTGCCAGTAGTGTAGGCACGAACACCGGGGAGCTGTTTTTT.

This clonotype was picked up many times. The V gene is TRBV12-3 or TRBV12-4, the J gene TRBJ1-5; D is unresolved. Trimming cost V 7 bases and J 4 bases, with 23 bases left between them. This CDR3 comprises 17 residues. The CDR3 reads CASTLEVGVIGNQPQHF. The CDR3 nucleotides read TGTGCCAGCACCTTAGAAGTGGGAGTTATCGGGAATCAGCCCCAGCATTTT.

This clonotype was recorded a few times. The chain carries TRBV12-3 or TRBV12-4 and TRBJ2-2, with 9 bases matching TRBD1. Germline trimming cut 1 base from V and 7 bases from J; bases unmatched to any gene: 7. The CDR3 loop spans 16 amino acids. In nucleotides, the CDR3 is TGTGCCAGCAGTTTAGGCGGAGGGACAGGGAGCGGGGAGCTGTTTTTT. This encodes CASSLGGGTGSGELFF.

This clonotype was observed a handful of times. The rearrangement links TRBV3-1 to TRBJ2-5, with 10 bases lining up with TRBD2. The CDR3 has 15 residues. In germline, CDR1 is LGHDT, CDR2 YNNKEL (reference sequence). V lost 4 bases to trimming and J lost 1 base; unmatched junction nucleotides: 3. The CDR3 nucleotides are TGTGCCAGCAGCCGGCCTAGCGGGAGCCAAGAGACCCAGTACTTC. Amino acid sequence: CASSRPSGSQETQYF.

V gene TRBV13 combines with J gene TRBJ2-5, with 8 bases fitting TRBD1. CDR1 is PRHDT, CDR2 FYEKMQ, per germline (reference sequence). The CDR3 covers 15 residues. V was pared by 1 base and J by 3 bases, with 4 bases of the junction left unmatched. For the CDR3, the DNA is TGTGCCAGCAGCTTAGCAGCAGGGGGCGAAGAGACCCAGTACTTC. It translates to CASSLAAGGEETQYF.

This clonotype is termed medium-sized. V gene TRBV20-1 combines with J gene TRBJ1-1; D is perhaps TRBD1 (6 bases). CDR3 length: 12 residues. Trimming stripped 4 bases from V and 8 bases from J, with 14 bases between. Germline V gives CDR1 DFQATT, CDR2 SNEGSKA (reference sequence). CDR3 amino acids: CSAKLTGPEAFF. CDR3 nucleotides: TGCAGTGCTAAACTGACAGGACCCGAAGCTTTCTTT.

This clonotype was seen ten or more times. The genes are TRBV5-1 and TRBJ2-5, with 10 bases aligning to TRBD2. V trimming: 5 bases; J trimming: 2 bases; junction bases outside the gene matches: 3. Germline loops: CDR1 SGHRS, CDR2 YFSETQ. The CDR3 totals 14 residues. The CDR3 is CASRPTSGQETQYF. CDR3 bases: TGCGCCAGCAGACCGACTAGCGGGCAAGAGACCCAGTACTTC.